What follows describes a single T cell receptor (beta chain). Random-hexamer reverse transcription was applied to roughly 0.5 to 1 ug RNA. The TCR beta CDR3 was amplified by immunoSEQ multiplex PCR across 54 Vbeta, 13 Jbeta. In TCRdb, the immunoSEQ multiplex PCR reads were re-called with MiXCR into one record per CDR3 protein. The repertoire includes roughly 190,000 distinct CDR3 sequences, approximately 93% of them detected once, and 0.1% sits in the top ten. This specimen comes from a study of CD8 T cells in Susac syndrome. Germline CDR1 MNHNY, CDR2 SVGAGI (reference sequence). The CDR3 extends over 15 amino acids. Trimming left V 5 bases short and J 2 bases short, with 12 bases between. The sequenced target, TCR beta, came from blood CD8+ and CD4+ T cells. Negative magnetic isolation gave CD8+ and CD4+ cells; FACS enriched CD8+ TEMRA.

Sequenced sample: CD4+ T cells from PBMCs. The chain links TRBV6-6 to TRBJ2-2, with a weak D call TRBD1 (5 bases). This clonotype originated in a human donor in good health. The DNA of the CDR3 is TGTGCCAGCAGTACAACCCAGGGAAACACCGGGGAGCTGTTTTTT. It translates to CASSTTQGNTGELFF.